The TCR beta chain under discussion was sequenced for a study of T cells in Graves' hyperthyroidism and ophthalmopathy. This clonotype has ten or more counts. RNA transcripts were the template for amplifying TCR beta CDR3 regions. The HTBI primer set was used in a first-round RT-PCR of the TCR CDR3. TCRdb redid the calling of the multiplex PCR reads with MiXCR, one entry per CDR3 protein. Among approximately 510,000 distinct CDR3 sequences, about 45% were seen once, and the ten largest hold 44%. Diagnoses used clinical symptoms, serum thyroxine and TRAb, thyroid ultrasound and orbital computed tomography. V dropped 10 bases and J dropped 6 bases, with 15 bases sitting between them. Germline values: CDR1 ENHRY, CDR2 SYGVKD. This CDR3 has 12 residues.

What was sequenced was peripheral blood or thyroid tissue (not recorded which). This receptor was identified in an adult woman with Graves' disease, either hyperthyroidism or ophthalmopathy (not recorded which). The chain uses TRBV10-3 and TRBJ1-1; D possibly corresponds to TRBD1 (5 bases). The CDR3 protein is CASHPGGSEAFF. For the CDR3, the DNA is TGTGCCAGCCACCCTGGGGGGTCTGAAGCTTTCTTT.